These 29 T cell receptor beta chains share one sample of origin, sequenced in a study of blood T cell repertoires in COVID-19. This table comes from immunoSEQ multiplex PCR, and its TCRdb copy is limited to in-frame clones, with some not included. The sample includes over 300,000 clones, 80% to 90% of them seen just once. Material: PBMCs or T cells enriched from blood (not recorded which). The receptors come from a young man who had recovered from COVID-19.

The chain links TRBV21-1 to TRBJ1-3; the D call of TRBD1 is as the table states it, not checked on the DNA. TRBV21-1 corresponds to a pseudogene. CDR3 length equals 15 residues. The CDR3 protein is CASSKVPRTGNTIYF. The CDR3 DNA reads TGTGCCAGCAGCAAAGTCCCAAGGACAGGAAACACCATATATTTT.

Notes on this clone: The same CDR3 is also encoded by other DNA sequences in this sample. V and J are TRBV9 and TRBJ1-2; D perhaps matches TRBD1 (5 bases). Germline CDR1 SGDLS, CDR2 YYNGEE. Trimming removed 0 bases from V and 4 bases from J, with 7 bases in between. The length of the CDR3 is 13 residues. This CDR3 reads CASSVGGVYGYTF. The CDR3 coding sequence is TGTGCCAGCAGCGTAGGGGGGGTCTATGGCTACACCTTC.

This chain links TRBV7-9 with TRBJ2-3; 10 bases match TRBD2. Losses at the gene ends were 5 bases for V and 9 bases for J; bases not matched to a gene: 14. The CDR3 sequence is 16 residues long. The germline gives CDR1 SEHNR, CDR2 FQNEAQ (reference sequence). CDR3: CASSPRASGGSETQYF. The CDR3 region has the DNA TGTGCCAGCAGCCCCCGGGCTAGCGGGGGCTCTGAGACGCAGTATTTT. Drawing the rest from reference TRBV7-9 and TRBJ2-3, the complete variable domain is DTGVSQNPRHKITKRGQNVTFRCDPISEHNRLYWYRQTLGQGPEFLTYFQNEAQLEKSRLLSDRFSAERPKGSFSTLEIQRTEQGDSAMYLCASSPRASGGSETQYFGPGTRLTVL.

V is TRBV11-2 and J is TRBJ2-1, with unresolved D. CDR1 is SGHAT, CDR2 FQNNGV, per germline. The ends were cut back, 5 bases at V and 9 bases at J, with 17 bases in the middle. This CDR3 has 14 residues. The CDR3 protein is CASSPPGTRSEQFF. The CDR3 DNA is TGTGCCAGCAGCCCCCCCGGCACAAGGAGTGAGCAGTTCTTC.

The rearrangement uses TRBV29-1 and TRBJ1-1, with 8 bases aligning to TRBD1. Germline V gene lookup returns CDR1 SQVTM and CDR2 ANQGSEA. This CDR3 is 15 amino acids long. The V gene end was trimmed by 6 bases and the J gene end by 0 bases; junction bases not matched to a gene: 9. The CDR3 reads CSVGQGWGMNTEAFF. CDR3 DNA sequence: TGCAGCGTCGGACAGGGTTGGGGGATGAACACTGAAGCTTTCTTT.

The gene calls are TRBV7-6 and TRBJ1-5; TRBD1 matches 9 bases. V was clipped by 6 bases and J by 4 bases; unmatched bases: 10. Germline-derived CDR1 and CDR2 are SGHVS and FNYEAQ. The CDR3 sequence is 16 residues long. The CDR3 sequence: CASSLSSGTGNQPQHF. CDR3 in DNA: TGTGCCAGCAGTCTTAGCTCCGGGACAGGGAATCAGCCCCAGCATTTT.

The V call is TRBV7-8, the J call TRBJ2-1; 7 nucleotides line up with TRBD1. The CDR3 runs to 15 residues. J was trimmed by 7 bases and V by 3 bases; bases with no gene match: 9. Looked up from germline, CDR1 is SGHVS and CDR2 is FQNEAQ. The CDR3 coding sequence is TGTGCCAGCAGCTTTGCTACAGGGGTTTGGAATGAGCAGTTCTTC. It translates to CASSFATGVWNEQFF.

A note on this clone: Different DNA sequences within this sample yield the same CDR3. The chain carries TRBV19 and TRBJ1-1; D unresolved. V was cut by 0 bases and J by 2 bases, with 7 bases left in between. CDR1 is LNHDA, CDR2 SQIVND, per germline (reference sequence). This CDR3 has 14 amino acids. CDR3 coding DNA: TGTGCCAGTAGTATAGAGGCAGGCAACACTGAAGCTTTCTTT. Amino acid sequence: CASSIEAGNTEAFF.

This chain joins TRBV4-1 and TRBJ1-6, with D uncertain. The CDR3 spans 16 residues. In germline, CDR1 is MGHRA, CDR2 YSYEKL. Trimming took 3 bases from V and 0 from J, leaving 9 bases between them. DNA for the CDR3: TGCGCCAGCAGCCAGGGTGGGAGCTCCTATAATTCACCCCTCCACTTT. This encodes CASSQGGSSYNSPLHF.

This sequence joins TRBV4-1 and TRBJ2-3; 11 bases fit TRBD1. Germline CDR1 and CDR2: MGHRA and YSYEKL. The J segment lost 3 bases and the V segment lost 5 bases, leaving 7 bases of the junction unmatched. The CDR3 has 16 amino acids. Written as DNA, the CDR3 is TGCGCCAGCAGCAAACTCGGGACAGGGGGGACAGATACGCAGTATTTT. Its translation: CASSKLGTGGTDTQYF.

The chain employs TRBV5-4 and TRBJ1-5, with D possibly being TRBD1 (6 bases). Trimming pared 4 bases from V and 6 bases from J, leaving 17 bases between. This CDR3 has 15 amino acids. Germline values: CDR1 SGHNT, CDR2 YYREEE (reference sequence). The CDR3 sequence: CASSLRQVLRQPQHF. In nucleotides, the CDR3 is TGTGCCAGCAGCCTACGACAGGTTCTCCGTCAGCCCCAGCATTTT.

The chain links TRBV7-2 to TRBJ2-4; a possible D gene is TRBD1 (7 bases). Trimming shortened V by 0 bases and J by 7 bases, and 13 bases separated the two germline ends. The CDR3 is made up of 15 amino acids. The V gene's germline CDR1 is SGHTA and CDR2 FQGNSA. The CDR3 coding sequence is TGTGCCAGCAGCTTAGCGGGGGGACAGACCAACATTCAGTACTTC. Translation: CASSLAGGQTNIQYF.

This clone has a single count. This chain connects TRBV27 to TRBJ2-3; 8 bases line up with TRBD1. Germline CDR1 MNHEY, CDR2 SMNVEV (reference sequence). This CDR3 spans 17 amino acids. The junction had 13 bases not matched to a gene; V was cut back by 6 bases and J by 2 bases. CDR3 nucleotide sequence: TGTGCCAGCAGGACAATACTAGGACAGGGAAACACAGATACGCAGTATTTT. It codes for CASRTILGQGNTDTQYF.

The table lists this clone with a count of one. The chain couples TRBV5-1 to TRBJ1-1; the D is unclear. The CDR3 sequence is 14 residues long. V was shortened by 5 bases and J by 0 bases, with 11 bases between the two germline ends. Germline loops: CDR1 SGHRS, CDR2 YFSETQ. The chain's CDR3 is CASRRSGVNTEAFF. The CDR3 nucleotides are TGCGCCAGCAGGCGTTCCGGGGTGAACACTGAAGCTTTCTTT.

This clone has a single count. CDR3: CASSSLRVGNIQYF. CDR3 DNA sequence: TGTGCCAGCAGCTCACTTCGGGTTGGGAACATTCAGTACTTC. The rearrangement joins TRBV7-9 to TRBJ2-4; D is undetermined. Germline V gene data show CDR1 as SEHNR and CDR2 as FQNEAQ (reference sequence). The CDR3 has 14 residues. V lost 4 bases, J lost 7 bases, and 14 bases lay in between.

The chain couples TRBV4-2 to TRBJ2-3; maybe TRBD2 (5 bases). Germline V gives CDR1 LGHNA, CDR2 YNFKEQ. Trimming cost V 3 bases and J 4 bases, with 14 bases left between them. The CDR3 extends over 15 amino acids. In DNA form, the CDR3 reads TGTGCCAGCAGCCACGGGAATCCCGGTGCAGATACGCAGTATTTT. Its translation: CASSHGNPGADTQYF.

The chain uses TRBV15 and TRBJ2-7; D perhaps matches TRBD2 (6 bases). CDR1 and CDR2 (germline): LNHNV, YYDKDF (reference sequence). The CDR3 spans 15 residues. The germline V and J ends were trimmed by 1 base and 1 base, with 11 bases remaining between them. The CDR3 DNA sequence: TGTGCCACCAGCAGAGGGGGCGGGGATTCCTACGAGCAGTACTTC. This encodes CATSRGGGDSYEQYF. Full variable domain (rest looked up from reference TRBV15 and TRBJ2-7): DAMVIQNPRYQVTQFGKPVTLSCSQTLNHNVMYWYQQKSSQAPKLLFHYYDKDFNNEADTPDNFQSRRPNTSFCFLDIRSPGLGDTAMYLCATSRGGGDSYEQYFGPGTRLTVT.

V gene TRBV5-4 combines with J gene TRBJ2-5; 7 nucleotides line up with TRBD1. The CDR3 loop spans 18 amino acids. CDR1 SGHNT and CDR2 YYREEE come from the germline V gene (reference sequence). V lost 4 bases to trimming and J lost 5 bases; unmatched junction nucleotides: 20. In nucleotides, the CDR3 is TGTGCCAGCAGCATTTACAGGGGTCGTAATACTGCCCGGGAGACCCAGTACTTC. It yields the protein CASSIYRGRNTARETQYF.

This clone showed up just a few times. J is TRBJ1-1 and V is TRBV5-6; D is perhaps TRBD1 (5 bases). In germline, CDR1 is SGHDT, CDR2 YYEEEE. Trimming removed 0 bases from V and 0 bases from J, with 9 bases in between. CDR3 length: 15 residues. The CDR3 coding sequence is TGTGCCAGCAGCTTGGTGGCAGGGCTGAACACTGAAGCTTTCTTT. It is translated as CASSLVAGLNTEAFF.

This chain links TRBV21-1 with TRBJ2-7; the table's TRBD1 call for D was not verified on the DNA. TRBV21-1 has pseudogene status. This CDR3 is 18 amino acids long. CDR3 region: CASSNIPADRGRSYEQYF. The DNA for the CDR3 is TGTGCCAGCAGCAACATCCCGGCGGACAGGGGGCGATCCTACGAGCAGTACTTC.

The chain is built from TRBV7-8 and TRBJ1-2; D possibly corresponds to TRBD1 (5 bases). Trimming stripped 5 bases from V and 8 bases from J, with 18 bases between. The CDR3 loop spans 14 amino acids. Per germline, CDR1 SGHVS and CDR2 FQNEAQ. The CDR3: CASSLGGAKGGYTF. The CDR3 nucleotides are TGTGCCAGCAGCCTCGGAGGGGCTAAGGGCGGCTACACCTTC.

V gene TRBV5-1 combines with J gene TRBJ1-2; D might be TRBD1 (6 bases). This CDR3 is built from 14 residues. The V and J ends lost 4 bases and 6 bases respectively, with 16 bases between them. The V gene's germline CDR1 is SGHRS and CDR2 YFSETQ. Here the CDR3 DNA reads TGCGCCAGCAGCCTTTTTTCAGGGGATGATGGCTACACCTTC. This translates into CASSLFSGDDGYTF.

This chain links TRBV7-6 with TRBJ2-3, with 9 bases lining up with TRBD2. With V trimmed by 5 bases and J by 2 bases, 8 bases remained unmatched. From germline, CDR1 is SGHVS and CDR2 FNYEAQ. The CDR3 contains 16 residues. CDR3 protein: CASSRRAGGATDTQYF. CDR3 in DNA: TGTGCCAGCAGCCGGCGGGCGGGGGGGGCCACAGATACGCAGTATTTT.

V and J are TRBV5-1 and TRBJ1-2; D is possibly TRBD1 (6 bases). In germline, CDR1 is SGHRS, CDR2 YFSETQ. V was cut by 3 bases and J by 8 bases, with 11 bases left in between. This CDR3 is 12 amino acids long. CDR3 sequence: CASSSSGQGYTF. The CDR3 DNA reads TGCGCCAGCAGCTCCTCGGGACAAGGCTACACCTTC.

The V gene is TRBV25-1, the J gene TRBJ2-2; D uncertain. The V gene lost 4 bases and the J gene lost 2 bases, with 5 bases spanning the gap. The CDR3 has 13 residues. Germline V gene lookup returns CDR1 MGHDK and CDR2 SYGVNS. The CDR3 loop reads CASSARNTGELFF. The CDR3 DNA reads as TGTGCCAGCAGTGCCCGTAACACCGGGGAGCTGTTTTTT.

The chain has TRBV7-8 and TRBJ2-2, with a tentative D call TRBD1 (6 bases). Trimming left V 6 bases short and J 4 bases short, with 12 bases between. CDR3 size: 14 residues. Germline-derived CDR1 and CDR2 are SGHVS and FQNEAQ. The CDR3 is CASRVRGITGELFF. In nucleotides, the CDR3 is TGTGCCAGCAGAGTCAGGGGAATCACCGGGGAGCTGTTTTTT.

The rearrangement uses TRBV7-8 and TRBJ1-2; D gene uncertain. From germline, CDR1 is SGHVS and CDR2 FQNEAQ. Deletions cut 5 bases from V and 6 bases from J, with 13 bases between. This CDR3 has 13 residues. The DNA of the CDR3 is TGTGCCAGCAGCCGATCCGGGATGAATGGCTACACCTTC. Translating gives CASSRSGMNGYTF. Combining the CDR3 with reference TRBV7-8 and TRBJ1-2 gives the whole variable domain GAGVSQSPRYKVAKRGQDVALRCDPISGHVSLFWYQQALGQGPEFLTYFQNEAQLDKSGLPSDRFFAERPEGSVSTLKIQRTQQEDSAVYLCASSRSGMNGYTFGSGTRLTVV.

The chain recombines TRBV5-6 with TRBJ1-2; D gene uncertain. V lost 1 base to trimming and J lost 3 bases, with 16 bases between them. The CDR3 is made up of 16 amino acids. CDR1 and CDR2 (germline): SGHDT, YYEEEE. The CDR3 loop reads CASSLLAAKLDYGYTF. In nucleotides, the CDR3 is TGTGCCAGCAGCTTGTTGGCCGCCAAGTTGGACTATGGCTACACCTTC.

This clone was observed once. This chain connects TRBV30 to TRBJ1-2; tentatively, D is TRBD1 (5 bases). The CDR3 loop spans 15 amino acids. The ends were cut back, 0 bases at V and 4 bases at J, with 15 bases in the middle. Germline V gene data show CDR1 as GTSNPN and CDR2 as SVGIG (reference sequence). CDR3: CAWSVHPGLSYGYTF. The DNA for the CDR3 is TGTGCCTGGAGTGTACATCCAGGGTTAAGCTATGGCTACACCTTC.